This T cell receptor beta chain was documented in a study of T cell changes during pregnancy in multiple sclerosis (dated by TCRdb to the late 2010s). About the investigation overall: In women with multiple sclerosis, the researchers looked at how the T cell repertoire shifted as pregnancy progressed.

Libraries were constructed by the immunoSEQ multiplex PCR assay. TCRdb's version of the immuneACCESS table is confined to in-frame rearrangements and falls short of the full clone set. An unresolved V gene accounts for under half of the shortfall where checked; the remainder is of unknown origin. In all, the sample holds 35,000 or so clones, and around 90% of those were seen once. The ten largest clones add up to more than 0.95% of the sample. In regard to this clone: Its target antigen remains unknown. Per-base qualities were not stored, and no clone one base away is much larger.

The specimen comprised CD4+ T cells from peripheral blood mononuclear cells, sampled before pregnancy. This receptor was taken from a female donor with multiple sclerosis, enrolled in a pregnancy study.

The CDR3 loop reads CASRTGSNTGELFF. The DNA reads TGTGCTAGTCGGACAGGGTCTAACACCGGGGAGCTGTTTTTT. This sequence uses TRBV12-5 and TRBJ2-2; a stretch of 8 junction bases matches TRBD1. Sequences LGHNT (CDR1) and FRNRAP (CDR2) are obtained from the germline V gene. For this chain, trimming is 8 bases at the V end and 2 bases at the J end, and the number of junction bases without a gene match is 4. Its CDR3 holds 14 amino acids, cysteine through phenylalanine. Only the CDR3 portion is preserved as DNA: 42 bases, with reading frame beginning at the first base.